Listed here are 5 T cell receptor beta chains from one sample, sequenced in a study of OX40 agonist ivuxolimab in advanced cancers. Libraries were made using the immunoSEQ multiplex PCR assay. Not all clones reach the TCRdb copy of this immuneACCESS table, which keeps in-frame sequences only. Checked studies attribute under half of the gap to unresolved V genes and leave the rest unexplained. This sample gives 20,000 to 25,000 clones in total; over 60% of them show up just once. The top ten clones comprise 16% of the sample. The sample was CD4+ or CD8+ T cells sorted from blood, taken in a trial of the OX40 agonist ivuxolimab. These TCRs come from an adult with an advanced solid tumor such as melanoma, head and neck, liver or kidney cancer.

CDR3 residues: CASSLDRVLTDTQYF. The CDR3 DNA follows: TGTGCCAGCAGCCTGGACAGGGTACTCACAGATACGCAGTATTTT. The chain uses TRBV6-5 and TRBJ2-3; 8 bases agree with TRBD1. CDR3 size: 15 residues. Trimming removed 6 bases from V and 2 bases from J; junction bases left unmatched: 7. Looked up from germline, CDR1 is MNHEY and CDR2 is SVGAGI.

A single count supports this clone. Compared with germline, one end of the junction differs, possibly owing to a read error. This chain uses TRBV10-3 with TRBJ2-7; 8 nucleotides align to TRBD1. This CDR3 comprises 15 residues. Per the germline V gene, CDR1 is ENHRY and CDR2 is SYGVKD. The CDR3 DNA follows: TGTGCCATCAGCCCTCGAGGACAGGGATCCTCCGAGCAGTACTTC. Its translation: CAISPRGQGSSEQYF.

The chain carries TRBV5-4 and TRBJ1-2; D ambiguous. V gave up 1 base and J gave up 5 bases, with 9 bases separating them. The CDR3 consists of 13 residues. Germline V gives CDR1 SGHNT, CDR2 YYREEE (reference sequence). CDR3 region: CASSLIGEYGYTF. CDR3 bases: TGTGCCAGCAGCTTGATTGGGGAATATGGCTACACCTTC.

V gene TRBV6-6 combines with J gene TRBJ2-1; a possible D gene is TRBD1 (6 bases). Germline CDR1 is MNHNY and CDR2 is SVGAGI (reference sequence). The V and J ends lost 4 bases and 9 bases respectively, with 13 bases between them. The CDR3 runs 13 residues. CDR3 sequence: CASSLAGRGEQFF. CDR3 sequence (DNA): TGTGCCAGCAGTTTAGCAGGCAGGGGTGAGCAGTTCTTC.

The chain links TRBV28 to TRBJ1-3; D gene unclear. The length of the CDR3 is 15 residues. In germline, CDR1 is MDHEN, CDR2 SYDVKM. The V end was cut by 2 bases, the J end by 0 bases, with 8 bases between. CDR3: CASSLAQVSGNTIYF. For the CDR3, the DNA is TGTGCCAGCAGTTTAGCTCAGGTCTCTGGAAACACCATATATTTT.